This T cell receptor beta chain appears in the sequencing data of a study of blood T cell repertoires in COVID-19. TCRdb keeps only in-frame clones here, not all; method: immunoSEQ multiplex PCR. Of about 200,000 clones listed, 82% were seen once; the top ten hold 7.5% to 9.5%. CDR1 and CDR2 (germline): SGHTA, FQGNSA. With V trimmed by 1 base and J by 0 bases, 4 bases remained unmatched. The CDR3 length is 16 residues. The rearrangement joins TRBV7-2 to TRBJ2-5, with 8 bases that match TRBD2. Sequencing input: peripheral blood. This TCR was recovered from a woman aged 80 or over with COVID-19, enrolled during active disease. The CDR3, as DNA: TGTGCCAGCAGCTTAGACGGGAGGGGATACCAAGAGACCCAGTACTTC. As protein: CASSLDGRGYQETQYF.